These 27 T cell receptor beta chains originate from one sample sequenced in a study of cytomegalovirus exposure and HLA in healthy donors. PCR primers comprised 60 Vbeta and 13 Jbeta primers. Sequencing used immunoSEQ multiplex PCR; TCRdb keeps in-frame clones, though not all of them. This sample has roughly 100,000 clones, with approximately 85% found just once. The sequenced sample was PBMCs. The receptors originated from a man over 45 in good health and CMV-seronegative.

The gene calls are TRBV2 and TRBJ1-2; weak D call: TRBD1 (6 bases). The germline CDR1 and CDR2 sequences are SNHLY and FYNNEI. This CDR3 is 11 amino acids long. V gave up 5 bases and J gave up 8 bases, with 9 bases separating them. As DNA, the CDR3 is TGTGCCAGCAGTTACAGGGAGGGCTACACCTTC. It specifies CASSYREGYTF.

This sequence joins TRBV5-8 and TRBJ1-5; D possibly corresponds to TRBD1 (5 bases). The CDR3 consists of 12 residues. Germline values: CDR1 SGHTS, CDR2 YDEGEE. With 6 bases removed from V and 10 bases from J, the gap between germline ends came to 14 bases. This chain's CDR3 is CASTRGGKPQHF. CDR3 nucleotide sequence: TGTGCCAGCACCCGCGGGGGGAAACCCCAGCATTTT.

This clone came up a few times. The chain is built from TRBV6-5 and TRBJ1-1, with D maybe TRBD1 (6 bases). Germline-derived CDR1 and CDR2 are MNHEY and SVGAGI. V lost 9 bases and J 3 bases, leaving 17 bases between the germline ends. CDR3 size: 14 residues. The CDR3 loop reads CASVRGAGDTEAFF. CDR3 sequence (DNA): TGTGCCAGTGTCCGGGGGGCAGGGGACACTGAAGCTTTCTTT.

The genes are TRBV7-9 and TRBJ2-7; tentative D call: TRBD2 (6 bases). The DNA end is a closer match to TRBJ2-1, so the J assignment may be wrong. Germline loops: CDR1 SEHNR, CDR2 FQNEAQ (reference sequence). The CDR3 is 18 amino acids. CDR3 in amino acids: CASSLPSGRLSSYNEQFF. In nucleotides, the CDR3 is TGTGCCAGCAGCTTACCGAGCGGGCGGCTATCTTCCTACAATGAGCAGTTCTTC.

Worth noting for this clone: The germline gene is not matched at one end of the junction; a read error may be the cause. The sample carries other DNA sequences with the same CDR3. The rearrangement joins TRBV19 to TRBJ2-5; the D gene is possibly TRBD2 (6 bases). The CDR3 totals 14 residues. CDR1 and CDR2 (germline): LNHDA, SQIVND (reference sequence). This CDR3 is CASSRRQEGETQYF. In DNA form, the CDR3 reads TGTGCCAGTAGTAGACGGCAGGAGGGCGAGACCCAATACTTC.

The chain is built from TRBV5-6 and TRBJ2-7; D gene uncertain. Trimming stripped 4 bases from V and 3 bases from J, with 5 bases between. CDR1 is SGHDT, CDR2 YYEEEE, per germline. This CDR3 spans 11 amino acids. DNA for the CDR3: TGTGCCAGCAGCAAATACTACGAGCAGTACGTC. Protein sequence: CASSKYYEQYV.

The chain has TRBV18 and TRBJ2-1, with D tentatively TRBD1 (5 bases). CDR3 size: 15 residues. V lost 3 bases, J lost 5 bases, and 14 bases lay in between. Germline V lookup: CDR1 KGHSH, CDR2 LQKENI. CDR3 protein: CASSPPNTGDNEQFF. The CDR3 nucleotides are TGTGCCAGCTCACCGCCCAATACAGGCGACAATGAGCAGTTCTTC.

This clone appeared a single time. The chain combines TRBV30 with TRBJ1-2, with D hard to call. The CDR3 loop spans 12 amino acids. Germline values: CDR1 GTSNPN, CDR2 SVGIG (reference sequence). V was trimmed by 7 bases and J by 4 bases, leaving 13 bases between them. The CDR3 sequence: CASPGLLYGYTF. Here the CDR3 DNA reads TGTGCCTCTCCAGGACTTCTCTATGGCTACACCTTC.

The chain carries TRBV10-1 and TRBJ2-7; 11 bases are a match to TRBD1. The CDR3 length is 14 residues. Germline V CDR1 and CDR2: WNHNN, SYGVQD (reference sequence). V lost 10 bases, J lost 3 bases, and 8 bases stayed unmatched. CDR3 in amino acids: CATLTGTGGYEQYF. CDR3 nucleotide sequence: TGCGCCACCCTAACCGGGACAGGGGGCTACGAGCAGTACTTC.

V is TRBV2 and J is TRBJ2-3; 7 nucleotides line up with TRBD1. V dropped 0 bases and J dropped 8; count of bases not matched to a gene: 17. There are 18 residues in the CDR3. Germline lookup yields CDR1 SNHLY and CDR2 FYNNEI. The CDR3 here is CASSEAGRTGALRGTQYF. Here the CDR3 DNA reads TGTGCCAGCAGTGAAGCGGGGCGGACAGGCGCACTTCGGGGTACGCAGTATTTT.

The chain recombines TRBV30 with TRBJ1-1; D might be TRBD1 (5 bases). Germline V gene sequence: CDR1 GTSNPN, CDR2 SVGIG (reference sequence). V lost 2 bases and J 7 bases, leaving 11 bases between the germline ends. CDR3 length: 12 residues. Here the CDR3 DNA reads TGTGCCTGGAGTCGTCAGGGTAGTGAAGCTTTCTTT. Translation: CAWSRQGSEAFF.

The rearrangement joins TRBV18 to TRBJ2-7; D call uncertain. Germline assignment: CDR1 KGHSH and CDR2 LQKENI. The CDR3 is 12 amino acids. Trimming took 6 bases from V and 6 from J, leaving 12 bases between them. CDR3: CASSSSGSEQYV. CDR3 nucleotide sequence: TGTGCCAGCTCCTCCTCCGGTAGCGAGCAGTACGTC.

The rearrangement joins TRBV15 to TRBJ1-1, with TRBD1 as a possible D gene (6 bases). This CDR3 has 17 residues. Trimming left V 2 bases short and J 2 bases short, with 18 bases between. Germline V gene lookup returns CDR1 LNHNV and CDR2 YYDKDF (reference sequence). DNA for the CDR3: TGTGCCACCAGCAGAACTTTACCCAGGGGCCTTAACACTGAAGCTTTCTTT. Translating gives CATSRTLPRGLNTEAFF.

This sequence joins TRBV7-2 and TRBJ1-1; D is undetermined. CDR1 and CDR2 from the germline V gene are SGHTA and FQGNSA. With 3 bases removed from V and 4 bases from J, the gap between germline ends came to 9 bases. This CDR3 has 13 residues. CDR3 bases: TGTGCCAGCAGCTTTCTCCGGGGCACTGAAGCTTTCTTT. Its translation is CASSFLRGTEAFF.

The chain links TRBV5-4 to TRBJ1-1, with TRBD1 as a possible D gene (5 bases). Germline assignment: CDR1 SGHNT and CDR2 YYREEE (reference sequence). The CDR3 totals 15 residues. The V and J ends lost 4 bases and 3 bases respectively, with 16 bases between them. This CDR3 reads CASSLGLQADTEAFF. In DNA, the CDR3 is TGTGCCAGCAGCCTAGGACTACAGGCGGACACTGAAGCTTTCTTT.

A single count supports this clone. V usage is TRBV5-3 and J usage is TRBJ1-1; no firm D call. TRBV5-3 is recorded as an ORF, its role being uncertain. Trimming took off 4 bases at V and 12 bases at J, with 4 bases between the two ends. The length of the CDR3 is 8 residues. DNA for the CDR3: TGTGCCAGAAGCCCAACTTTCTTT. Its translation: CARSPTFF.

V gene TRBV27 combines with J gene TRBJ2-7; no clear D gene. Germline V gene sequence: CDR1 MNHEY, CDR2 SMNVEV (reference sequence). V was clipped by 9 bases and J by 2 bases, with 14 bases between them. The CDR3 loop spans 13 amino acids. CDR3: CASCPAGAYEQYF. The CDR3 DNA reads TGTGCCAGTTGTCCGGCCGGAGCCTACGAGCAGTACTTC.

The chain uses TRBV5-1 and TRBJ2-5; 12 bases line up with TRBD2. Germline V lookup: CDR1 SGHRS, CDR2 YFSETQ. This CDR3 spans 16 amino acids. Trimming removed 2 bases from V and 2 bases from J; junction bases left unmatched: 4. CDR3 sequence (DNA): TGCGCCAGCAGCTTTCAACTAGCGGGGGGACAAGAGACCCAGTACTTC. This gives the protein CASSFQLAGGQETQYF. The whole variable domain, remainder taken from reference TRBV5-1 and TRBJ2-5, is KAGVTQTPRYLIKTRGQQVTLSCSPISGHRSVSWYQQTPGQGLQFLFEYFSETQRNKGNFPGRFSGRQFSNSRSEMNVSTLELGDSALYLCASSFQLAGGQETQYFGPGTRLLVL.

The V and J genes are TRBV5-6 and TRBJ2-6, with D perhaps matching TRBD1 (5 bases). This CDR3 has 15 amino acids. Looked up from germline, CDR1 is SGHDT and CDR2 is YYEEEE. Trimming removed 2 bases at V and 0 bases at J, with 6 bases between. The CDR3 sequence is CASSFRASGANVLTF. The DNA of the CDR3 is TGTGCCAGCAGCTTCAGGGCCTCTGGGGCCAACGTCCTGACTTTC.

This chain joins TRBV15 and TRBJ1-6; TRBD1 matches 10 bases. This CDR3 is built from 13 residues. CDR1 and CDR2 from the germline V gene are LNHNV and YYDKDF (reference sequence). The V segment lost 6 bases and the J segment 15 bases; nucleotides outside the gene matches: 8. The DNA of the CDR3 is TGTGCCACCAGTAGGGACAGGGGCTATGACCTCCACTTT. Protein product: CATSRDRGYDLHF.

The chain couples TRBV5-6 to TRBJ1-1; the D gene is possibly TRBD1 (6 bases). The CDR3 is 15 amino acids. V shed 1 base and J shed 3 bases, with 13 bases lying between them. Germline-derived CDR1 and CDR2 are SGHDT and YYEEEE. The CDR3 loop reads CASSLLNRVDTEAFF. CDR3 bases: TGTGCCAGCAGCTTGTTGAACAGGGTTGACACTGAAGCTTTCTTT.

The chain uses TRBV9 and TRBJ1-1, with D possibly matching TRBD1 (6 bases). Looked up from germline, CDR1 is SGDLS and CDR2 is YYNGEE. Trimming left V 5 bases short and J 2 bases short, with 16 bases between. The CDR3 covers 15 residues. In DNA form, the CDR3 reads TGTGCCAGCAGTAAACCAGGGGTTACAAACACTGAAGCTTTCTTT. Translation: CASSKPGVTNTEAFF.

This clone was seen more than once but under ten times. The gene calls are TRBV4-2 and TRBJ2-3; 8 bases match TRBD2. CDR3 length: 18 residues. Germline V CDR1 and CDR2: LGHNA, YNFKEQ. Trimming took 0 bases from V and 6 from J; bases not matched to a gene: 14. CDR3 region: CASSQEGRSGGARDTQYF. The CDR3 bases are TGTGCCAGCAGCCAAGAGGGAAGAAGCGGGGGCGCTCGGGATACGCAGTATTTT.

The chain employs TRBV19 and TRBJ2-1; 9 nucleotides line up with TRBD1. Per the germline V gene, CDR1 is LNHDA and CDR2 is SQIVND (reference sequence). There are 16 residues in the CDR3. V lost 4 bases and J lost 7; bases outside the gene matches: 11. The CDR3 bases are TGTGCCAGTAGTACCTTATACGGACAGGGGAGGAATGAGCAGTTCTTC. This translates into CASSTLYGQGRNEQFF.

The chain links TRBV7-3 to TRBJ2-2; a weak D match, TRBD2 (5 bases). The V end lost 6 bases, the J end lost 5 bases, and 16 bases lay between the germline ends. Germline V gives CDR1 SGHTA, CDR2 FQGTGA. The CDR3 has 15 residues. For the CDR3, the DNA is TGTGCCAGCAGTCCGGCCCCGGGGAAAACCGGGGAGCTGTTTTTT. Protein sequence: CASSPAPGKTGELFF.

The J gene is TRBJ1-6, the V gene TRBV18; D perhaps matches TRBD1 (5 bases). The CDR3 is made up of 17 amino acids. The germline V gene encodes CDR1 KGHSH and CDR2 LQKENI. Trimming cost V 3 bases and J 0 bases, with 12 bases left between them. CDR3 coding DNA: TGTGCCAGCTCACCTATCCAGGGAAGCTCCTATAATTCACCCCTCCACTTT. It codes for CASSPIQGSSYNSPLHF.

The J gene is TRBJ1-2, the V gene TRBV6-1; D might be TRBD1 (5 bases). The germline V and J ends were trimmed by 6 bases and 6 bases, with 17 bases remaining between them. Looked up from germline, CDR1 is MNHNS and CDR2 is SASEGT. There are 14 residues in the CDR3. This CDR3 reads CASSLGLTGDGYTF. CDR3 nucleotides: TGTGCCAGCAGCCTGGGGCTGACGGGGGATGGCTACACCTTC.